This T cell receptor beta chain was sequenced for a study of CD8 T cells in Susac syndrome (dated by TCRdb to about 2019). About the study as a whole: The study used repertoire sequencing to test whether antigen drove CD8+ T cell activation and differentiation in Susac syndrome. Clonality of the CD8+ T cell repertoire was compared between roughly twelve healthy donors, about 14 Susac syndrome patients and some 15 multiple sclerosis patients. Findings and caveats that apply to the study as a whole: The number of individuals in the TCR sequencing and HLA analysis was recognized as being relatively small.

Peripheral blood CD8+ and CD4+ T cells from healthy donors, Susac syndrome patients and multiple sclerosis patients were profiled by high-throughput TCR beta sequencing. Multiple sclerosis controls were treatment-naive patients with stable or active relapsing-remitting disease fulfilling revised McDonald criteria. Bulk CD8+ and CD4+ T cells were purified magnetically by negative isolation, whereas CD8+ TEMRA cells were enriched by FACS. Blood was drawn into EDTA tubes, processed within 24 hours, and PBMCs were isolated by density gradient centrifugation. PBMCs intended for TCR sequencing were frozen in liquid nitrogen and were later thawed in a 37 degrees C water bath. The sorted or isolated CD4+, CD8+ and CD8+ TEMRA cells had a purity of 90% or higher. The CDR3 goes from the cysteine to the phenylalanine over 15 residues. The retained sequence is limited to the CDR3, 45 bases, with the frame set at the first base. For this chain, trimming is 5 bases at the V end and 2 bases at the J end, and the number of junction bases without a gene match is 7. Via the germline V gene (reference sequence), CDR1 is LGHDT and CDR2 YNNKEL.

A word on this clonotype: There is no known antigen for this receptor. Qualities for individual bases were not recorded, and no much larger clone is one base off.

RNA was extracted using the RNeasy kit, and about 0.45 to 1 ug of the RNA was reverse transcribed with random hexamers. TCR beta CDR3 regions were amplified with the immunoSEQ multiplex PCR assay covering 54 Vbeta and 13 Jbeta segments. To correct PCR amplification bias, a synthetic template baseline was used for both primer optimization and computational correction. In the source study's methods: Reads were assigned to V, D and J genes according to IMGT and analyzed in immunoSEQ Analyzer, with only productive sequences retained. Clonality was calculated as one minus the Shannon entropy normalized by log2 of the number of productive unique sequences. For each patient and control, public and private clones were evaluated among the 100 most prevalent clones. Clones were defined as Susac-specific if absent from the healthy and MS cohorts, from approximately 1,100 published viral clones and from other ImmuneACCESS disease sequences. The raw public data were reprocessed by TCRdb itself: fastp quality trimming at Q25, MiXCR clonotype calling, in-frame beta chains only. Each entry is one CDR3 protein sequence, shown with its most common DNA and genes. TCRdb's processing, not the authors' own work, is the source of the V and J calls. In this sample the table shows 160,000 or so distinct CDR3 sequences, around 95% of which occur a single time. Jointly, the top ten make up 0.2% to 0.25% of the sample.

Rearrangement joined TRBV3-1 to TRBJ2-3; 7 bases in the middle match TRBD2. The origin of this receptor is a human donor with multiple sclerosis. Sample: CD8+ T cells from PBMCs. CDR3 loop: CASSSLSGSTDTQYF. The DNA is as follows: TGTGCCAGCAGCTCTCTTAGCGGGTCCACAGATACGCAGTATTTT.